This T cell receptor (beta chain) comes out of a study of CD8 T cells in ankylosing spondylitis. In making TCR beta libraries, quantitative 5'-RACE with molecular barcodes was used. Via MiXCR, TCRdb re-called the 5' RACE reads, giving one row per CDR3 protein. The sample holds about 750,000 distinct CDR3 sequences, around 20% seen once. Points on this clonotype: Its antigen is as yet unknown.

General study points: Seemingly characteristic of ankylosing spondylitis blood was a TCR beta motif consisting of about 8 highly homologous variants.

This CDR3 region has 16 residues. Looked up from germline, CDR1 is SEHNR and CDR2 is FQNEAQ (reference sequence). The junction had 5 bases not matched to a gene; V was cut back by 5 bases and J by 1 base. The chain has TRBV7-9 and TRBJ2-2; 9 bases match TRBD2. The receptor was derived from a male donor with ankylosing spondylitis. Input material: blood, either unsorted or a sorted T cell fraction (not recorded which). The CDR3 sequence: CASSPLAGKNTGELFF. The CDR3 nucleotides read TGTGCCAGCAGCCCTCTAGCGGGGAAGAACACCGGGGAGCTGTTTTTT. Full variable domain (rest looked up from reference TRBV7-9 and TRBJ2-2): DTGVSQNPRHKITKRGQNVTFRCDPISEHNRLYWYRQTLGQGPEFLTYFQNEAQLEKSRLLSDRFSAERPKGSFSTLEIQRTEQGDSAMYLCASSPLAGKNTGELFFGEGSRLTVL.